This is a list of T cell receptor beta chains from one sample in a study of beta chain features in type 1 diabetes. Libraries were prepared by immunoSEQ multiplex PCR; TCRdb keeps only in-frame clonotypes and omits some of them. Of approximately 730,000 clones in the sample, over 10% are singletons; the top ten hold 0.022%. Sequenced sample: naive CD4+ T cells from blood. The receptors here all came from a man younger than 35 with type 1 diabetes. Both conserved end residues are part of each CDR3. A D gene is named only where the DNA matches it firmly. For some rows the clone size is stated as once, few or many, or as a class when expanded; others skip it.

len: 16; j_gene: TRBJ2-1; v_gene: TRBV7-2; abundance: NA; d_gene: TRBD2; CDR3aa: CASSTRWLAGVHEQFF; CDR3nt: TGTGCCAGCAGCACCCGTTGGCTAGCGGGGGTTCATGAGCAGTTCTTC
len: 14; j_gene: TRBJ1-5; v_gene: TRBV18; abundance: NA; d_gene: NA; CDR3aa: CASSGVHSNQPQHF; CDR3nt: TGTGCCAGCTCAGGGGTACATAGCAATCAGCCCCAGCATTTT
len: 12; j_gene: TRBJ1-1; v_gene: TRBV2; abundance: few; d_gene: TRBD1; CDR3aa: CASSRLDRISFF; CDR3nt: TGTGCCAGCAGTCGGTTGGACAGGATATCTTTCTTT
len: 15; j_gene: TRBJ2-2; v_gene: TRBV30; abundance: NA; d_gene: TRBD2; CDR3aa: CAWRASGGAAGELFF; CDR3nt: TGTGCCTGGAGAGCTAGCGGGGGGGCCGCCGGGGAGCTGTTTTTT
len: 15; j_gene: TRBJ2-1; v_gene: TRBV5-4; abundance: NA; d_gene: TRBD1; CDR3aa: CASSLGQGIYNEQFF; CDR3nt: TGTGCCAGCAGCTTGGGACAGGGGATATACAATGAGCAGTTCTTC
len: 13; j_gene: TRBJ2-1; v_gene: TRBV9; abundance: few; d_gene: NA; CDR3aa: CASSVVLVSEQFF; CDR3nt: TGTGCCAGCAGCGTAGTATTGGTTTCTGAGCAGTTCTTC
len: 13; j_gene: TRBJ1-1; v_gene: TRBV5-1; abundance: few; d_gene: NA; CDR3aa: CASSWGARTEAFF; CDR3nt: TGCGCCAGCAGTTGGGGGGCGCGGACTGAAGCTTTCTTT
len: 15; j_gene: TRBJ2-1; v_gene: TRBV30; abundance: NA; d_gene: TRBD1; CDR3aa: CAWSGQGSSYNEQFF; CDR3nt: TGTGCCTGGAGCGGACAGGGGAGCTCCTACAATGAGCAGTTCTTC
len: 15; j_gene: TRBJ2-1; v_gene: TRBV9; abundance: NA; d_gene: NA; CDR3aa: CASSVGSRIYNEQFF; CDR3nt: TGTGCCAGCAGCGTGGGGAGCCGAATCTACAATGAGCAGTTCTTC
len: 14; j_gene: TRBJ1-4; v_gene: TRBV6-5; abundance: few; d_gene: NA; CDR3aa: CASSPGSPRGKLFF; CDR3nt: TGTGCCAGTAGTCCGGGCTCGCCCAGAGGAAAACTGTTTTTT
len: 12; j_gene: TRBJ2-7; v_gene: TRBV19; abundance: NA; d_gene: NA; CDR3aa: CASTGPLGEQYF; CDR3nt: TGTGCCAGTACCGGGCCTTTGGGGGAGCAGTACTTC
len: 12; j_gene: TRBJ1-1; v_gene: TRBV10-1; abundance: NA; d_gene: NA; CDR3aa: CASRDTLGEAFF; CDR3nt: TGCGCCAGCCGGGACACCCTGGGGGAAGCTTTCTTT
len: 14; j_gene: TRBJ1-2; v_gene: TRBV27; abundance: NA; d_gene: TRBD1; CDR3aa: CASSSADRNYGYTF; CDR3nt: TGTGCCAGCAGTTCGGCGGACAGGAACTATGGCTACACCTTC
len: 16; j_gene: TRBJ2-1; v_gene: TRBV5-4; abundance: NA; d_gene: TRBD2; CDR3aa: CASSFDTSGGAGEQFF; CDR3nt: TGTGCCAGCAGCTTTGACACTAGCGGGGGGGCTGGTGAGCAGTTCTTC
len: 16; j_gene: TRBJ1-5; v_gene: TRBV30; abundance: NA; d_gene: NA; CDR3aa: CAWSAGTGISNQPQHF; CDR3nt: TGTGCCTGGAGTGCAGGGACCGGGATTAGCAATCAGCCCCAGCATTTT
len: 15; j_gene: TRBJ1-4; v_gene: TRBV4-2; abundance: few; d_gene: NA; CDR3aa: CASSQEGWTGEKLFF; CDR3nt: TGTGCCAGCAGCCAAGAAGGGTGGACGGGAGAAAAACTGTTTTTT
len: 13; j_gene: TRBJ1-2; v_gene: TRBV7-9; abundance: few; d_gene: NA; CDR3aa: CASSLLTGSGYTF; CDR3nt: TGTGCCAGCAGCTTGCTAACAGGGAGCGGCTACACCTTC
len: 15; j_gene: TRBJ2-7; v_gene: TRBV18; abundance: NA; d_gene: NA; CDR3aa: CASSPLPSGTYEQYF; CDR3nt: TGTGCCAGCTCACCTCTTCCTTCCGGGACCTACGAGCAGTACTTC
len: 17; j_gene: TRBJ2-5; v_gene: TRBV5-1; abundance: NA; d_gene: TRBD2; CDR3aa: CASSLARASGGQETQYF; CDR3nt: TGCGCCAGCAGCTTGGCCAGGGCTAGCGGGGGTCAAGAGACCCAGTACTTC
len: 15; j_gene: TRBJ1-2; v_gene: TRBV27; abundance: NA; d_gene: NA; CDR3aa: CASSPDGTLNYGYTF; CDR3nt: TGTGCCAGCAGCCCGGACGGGACCCTTAACTATGGCTACACCTTC